This passage covers 6 T cell receptor beta chains from one sample sequenced in a study of blood T cell repertoires in COVID-19. TCRdb's table, derived via immunoSEQ multiplex PCR, lists solely in-frame clones and lacks some. The sample consists of 300,000 to 450,000 clones, around 87% of them appearing once. The source material was PBMCs or T cells enriched from blood (not recorded which). These receptors were collected from a man aged 35-49 years in a cohort exposed to, infected with or recovered from COVID-19 (not recorded which).

V and J are TRBV10-3 and TRBJ1-1, with 7 bases that match TRBD1. This CDR3 has 14 residues. The V gene's germline CDR1 is ENHRY and CDR2 SYGVKD. V was clipped by 4 bases and J by 1 base; unmatched bases: 3. The CDR3 spells CAISGTGRNTEAFF. The DNA for the CDR3 is TGTGCCATCAGTGGGACAGGTAGGAACACTGAAGCTTTCTTT.

J is TRBJ2-1 and V is TRBV7-9; TRBD2 matches at 9 bases. The V gene end was trimmed by 1 base and the J gene end by 6 bases; junction bases not matched to a gene: 4. This CDR3 region has 15 residues. Germline CDR1 SEHNR, CDR2 FQNEAQ (reference sequence). The chain's CDR3 is CASSLGASGINEQFF. Written as DNA, the CDR3 is TGTGCCAGCAGCTTAGGGGCTAGCGGGATCAATGAGCAGTTCTTC.

V is TRBV7-2 and J is TRBJ2-7, with D tentatively TRBD1 (6 bases). Trimming took off 2 bases at V and 3 bases at J, with 17 bases between the two ends. Looked up from germline, CDR1 is SGHTA and CDR2 is FQGNSA. The CDR3 contains 16 residues. The CDR3 is CASSLTTYRAIYEQYF. As DNA, the CDR3 is TGTGCCAGCAGCTTAACGACGTACAGGGCCATCTACGAGCAGTACTTC.

The V gene is TRBV29-1, the J gene TRBJ2-1; 8 bases line up with TRBD1. The CDR3 contains 14 residues. Germline assignment: CDR1 SQVTM and CDR2 ANQGSEA. The ends lost 7 bases at V and 4 bases at J; junction bases unmatched: 9. CDR3 residues: CSGGTGGRYNEQFF. The CDR3 nucleotides are TGCAGCGGGGGTACAGGGGGAAGATACAATGAGCAGTTCTTC.

The chain employs TRBV6-1 and TRBJ1-1; possible D gene TRBD1, 6 bases. Trimming took 2 bases from V and 8 from J, leaving 21 bases between them. This CDR3 has 16 amino acids. Germline assignment: CDR1 MNHNS and CDR2 SASEGT. The CDR3 nucleotides are TGTGCCAGCAGTGAATCACCTAGTACAGGGCGCCCAGAAGCTTTCTTT. This gives the protein CASSESPSTGRPEAFF.

The genes are TRBV7-2 and TRBJ1-6; a possible D gene is TRBD1 (5 bases). Germline lookup yields CDR1 SGHTA and CDR2 FQGNSA. CDR3 size: 17 residues. The V end lost 1 base, the J end lost 7 bases, and 17 bases lay between the germline ends. In nucleotides, the CDR3 is TGTGCCAGCAGCTTAGGGTTTGGAGGGACGGTCAATTCACCCCTCCACTTT. It translates to CASSLGFGGTVNSPLHF.